The T cell receptor beta chain under discussion was sequenced for a study of blood T cell repertoires in COVID-19. Study summary: Sites in the United States, Italy and Spain provided acute and convalescent COVID-19 samples. The analysed material was cDNA or gDNA that came from T cells, B-cell-depleted T cells, or PBMCs.

The V end was cut by 2 bases, the J end by 8 bases, with 10 bases between. This CDR3 spans 12 amino acids. Germline assignment: CDR1 SGHVS and CDR2 FNYEAQ. Study processing details: Reference gene primer amplification yielded estimated nucleated cell counts. Data came from immunoSEQ multiplex PCR; TCRdb stores just in-frame clones and leaves some out. D and trimming come from the DNA, and the V and J calls and clone size come from that table. The table includes more than 200,000 clones, 84% detected once. The rearrangement joins TRBV7-6 to TRBJ2-7; tentative D call: TRBD2 (6 bases). This sequence was found in a man aged 55 to 70 with acute or convalescent COVID-19. The sequencing input was peripheral blood. In nucleotides, the CDR3 is TGTGCCAGCAGCTTATTGGGGGGACAGCAGTACTTC. Protein: CASSLLGGQQYF.